Listed below are T cell receptor beta chains from one sample, sequenced in a study of shared clonotypes between healthy human individuals. Assay used: immunoSEQ multiplex PCR; TCRdb lists only in-frame clones, some missing. The table shows a few million clones, with roughly nine tenths occurring only once. The sample consisted of naive CD4+ T cells sorted from blood. The receptors shown here come from a man aged 18 to 29 in good health. Both conserved end residues are part of each CDR3. The D gene is left open where the match is weak. Rows give clone size only sometimes, using once, few, many, or a class for an expanded clone.

CDR3 DNA: TGTGCCAGCTCACCAGTCGGGCAGGGCAACTACGAGCAGTACTTC
CDR3 protein: CASSPVGQGNYEQYF
J gene: TRBJ2-7
clone size: .
V gene: TRBV18
D gene: .

CDR3 DNA: TGTGCCAGCAGCAAGAGCTCTAGCAGTAAGGAGACCCAGTACTTC
CDR3 protein: CASSKSSSSKETQYF
J gene: TRBJ2-5
clone size: .
V gene: TRBV7-2
D gene: .

CDR3 DNA: TGCGCCAGCAGCGTACGGGGGGCGGGAACAGAGACCCAGTACTTC
CDR3 protein: CASSVRGAGTETQYF
J gene: TRBJ2-5
clone size: .
V gene: TRBV4-1
D gene: .

CDR3 DNA: TGTGCTAGTGGTTTAAAGACAGAGGACAGTATCAATCAGCCCCAGCATTTT
CDR3 protein: CASGLKTEDSINQPQHF
J gene: TRBJ1-5
clone size: .
V gene: TRBV12-5
D gene: .

CDR3 DNA: TGTGCCAGTAGTATGGGGGCGGGGGCCGGTGCAGATACGCAGTATTTT
CDR3 protein: CASSMGAGAGADTQYF
J gene: TRBJ2-3
clone size: .
V gene: TRBV19
D gene: .

CDR3 DNA: TGTGCCAGCAGCTTCGAACCTCGGGAGACCCAGTACTTC
CDR3 protein: CASSFEPRETQYF
J gene: TRBJ2-5
clone size: .
V gene: TRBV7-2
D gene: .

CDR3 DNA: TGTGCCGTGGGACAAATCAACACAGATACGCAGTATTTT
CDR3 protein: CAVGQINTDTQYF
J gene: TRBJ2-3
clone size: .
V gene: TRBV5-6
D gene: .

CDR3 DNA: TGCAGCGCCCAGACGGGGGGGGAGCAGTACTTC
CDR3 protein: CSAQTGGEQYF
J gene: TRBJ2-7
clone size: .
V gene: TRBV29-1
D gene: TRBD2

CDR3 DNA: TGTGCCTGGAGTGTAAGACCGGCGGGCTACACCTTC
CDR3 protein: CAWSVRPAGYTF
J gene: TRBJ1-2
clone size: .
V gene: TRBV30
D gene: .

CDR3 DNA: TGTGCCAGCAGCTTCTATGGGGGCTTCCAAGAGACCCAGTACTTC
CDR3 protein: CASSFYGGFQETQYF
J gene: TRBJ2-5
clone size: .
V gene: TRBV7-9
D gene: .

CDR3 DNA: TGTGCCAGCAGTTTACGTGACGCGAGCTCCTACGAGCAGTACTTC
CDR3 protein: CASSLRDASSYEQYF
J gene: TRBJ2-7
clone size: .
V gene: TRBV27
D gene: .

CDR3 DNA: TGTGCCAGCAGTGAGGCTACTAGGGCGTGCCCAGATACGCAGTATTTT
CDR3 protein: CASSEATRACPDTQYF
J gene: TRBJ2-3
clone size: once
V gene: TRBV6-4
D gene: .

CDR3 DNA: TGTGCCAGCAGCTTACCGACGGCGTATGGCTACACCTTC
CDR3 protein: CASSLPTAYGYTF
J gene: TRBJ1-2
clone size: .
V gene: TRBV7-2
D gene: .

CDR3 DNA: TGTGCCAGCAGCCCACAGTCGCCGATAGGGATCTATGGCTACACCTTC
CDR3 protein: CASSPQSPIGIYGYTF
J gene: TRBJ1-2
clone size: .
V gene: TRBV9
D gene: .

CDR3 DNA: TGTGCCTGGTCCCGACGGGCCACCGCCGGGGAGCTGTTTTTT
CDR3 protein: CAWSRRATAGELFF
J gene: TRBJ2-2
clone size: .
V gene: TRBV30
D gene: .

CDR3 DNA: TGTGCCAGCAGCCTGGGACTAGCGGGAGTAGCAGATACGCAGTATTTT
CDR3 protein: CASSLGLAGVADTQYF
J gene: TRBJ2-3
clone size: .
V gene: TRBV7-9
D gene: TRBD2

CDR3 DNA: TGTGCCAGCGCGGTGGGAGGAACCTCCTACGAGCAGTACTTC
CDR3 protein: CASAVGGTSYEQYF
J gene: TRBJ2-7
clone size: .
V gene: TRBV6-1
D gene: .

CDR3 DNA: TGTGCCAGCAGCCGACTCCCTGGCCAGGGGGAGTACGAGCAGTACTTC
CDR3 protein: CASSRLPGQGEYEQYF
J gene: TRBJ2-7
clone size: .
V gene: TRBV6-6
D gene: TRBD1

CDR3 DNA: TGTGCCATCAGGCCGGGGCGGAGCACAGATACGCAGTATTTT
CDR3 protein: CAIRPGRSTDTQYF
J gene: TRBJ2-3
clone size: .
V gene: TRBV10-3
D gene: .

CDR3 DNA: TGTGCCAGCTCACCACTTCTTCCAGGGGTCGGGACTGAAGCTTTCTTT
CDR3 protein: CASSPLLPGVGTEAFF
J gene: TRBJ1-1
clone size: .
V gene: TRBV18
D gene: .

CDR3 DNA: TGTGCCAGCAGCCAGACTAGCGGGATCACCTTTGGCTTC
CDR3 protein: CASSQTSGITFGF
J gene: TRBJ2-7
clone size: .
V gene: TRBV11-3
D gene: TRBD2

CDR3 DNA: TGCGCCAGCAGCCAAGTAAAATCCTATGGCTACACCTTC
CDR3 protein: CASSQVKSYGYTF
J gene: TRBJ1-2
clone size: .
V gene: TRBV4-1
D gene: .

CDR3 DNA: TGTGCCAGCTCACCGTGGAAGGAGCGGTCCACCTACGAGCAGTACTTC
CDR3 protein: CASSPWKERSTYEQYF
J gene: TRBJ2-7
clone size: .
V gene: TRBV18
D gene: .

CDR3 DNA: TGTGCCAGCAGCCGAGGCCCCGAGACCCAGTACTTC
CDR3 protein: CASSRGPETQYF
J gene: TRBJ2-5
clone size: .
V gene: TRBV7-2
D gene: .

CDR3 DNA: TGTGCCAGCAGCGTAGCTGGGTATGACTATGGCTACACCTTC
CDR3 protein: CASSVAGYDYGYTF
J gene: TRBJ1-2
clone size: .
V gene: TRBV9
D gene: .

CDR3 DNA: TGTGCCAGCAGCTTGGACGGACTACCGAACACTGAAGCTTTCTTT
CDR3 protein: CASSLDGLPNTEAFF
J gene: TRBJ1-1
clone size: .
V gene: TRBV5-4
D gene: .

CDR3 DNA: TGTGCCAGCACCCGTCGACGGGGTGAGGATTACGAGCAGTACTTC
CDR3 protein: CASTRRRGEDYEQYF
J gene: TRBJ2-7
clone size: .
V gene: TRBV6-5
D gene: .

CDR3 DNA: TGTGCCAGCAGTGCTACGGGGACCTACGAGCAGTACTTC
CDR3 protein: CASSATGTYEQYF
J gene: TRBJ2-7
clone size: .
V gene: TRBV7-9
D gene: .

CDR3 DNA: TGTGCCATCAGTGAATCAATGACCTCTGGAAACACCATATATTTT
CDR3 protein: CAISESMTSGNTIYF
J gene: TRBJ1-3
clone size: .
V gene: TRBV10-3
D gene: .

CDR3 DNA: TGCGCCAGCAGCCAGTCCCTAGCGGGCACAGATACGCAGTATTTT
CDR3 protein: CASSQSLAGTDTQYF
J gene: TRBJ2-3
clone size: .
V gene: TRBV5-1
D gene: TRBD2

CDR3 DNA: TGTGCCAGCAGCCCTGCGGGGGTCTCCACAGATACGCAGTATTTT
CDR3 protein: CASSPAGVSTDTQYF
J gene: TRBJ2-3
clone size: .
V gene: TRBV14
D gene: TRBD2

CDR3 DNA: TGTGCCAGCAGTTTATCGAAGACAGTAAATTCACCCCTCCACTTT
CDR3 protein: CASSLSKTVNSPLHF
J gene: TRBJ1-6
clone size: .
V gene: TRBV27
D gene: .

CDR3 DNA: TGTGCCATCAGTGATCCGGCGACAGGGAAAAACACTGAAGCTTTCTTT
CDR3 protein: CAISDPATGKNTEAFF
J gene: TRBJ1-1
clone size: .
V gene: TRBV10-3
D gene: TRBD1

CDR3 DNA: TGTGCCAGCAGCTTGGAAGGGAGGACCCAGTACTTC
CDR3 protein: CASSLEGRTQYF
J gene: TRBJ2-5
clone size: .
V gene: TRBV5-6
D gene: .

CDR3 DNA: TGTGCCAGCAATTCCGGACCGTTTTACGAGCAGTACTTC
CDR3 protein: CASNSGPFYEQYF
J gene: TRBJ2-7
clone size: .
V gene: TRBV6-1
D gene: .

CDR3 DNA: TGCGCCAGCAGCTTGACCTCAGGGGGCGCCGATACGCAGTATTTT
CDR3 protein: CASSLTSGGADTQYF
J gene: TRBJ2-3
clone size: .
V gene: TRBV5-1
D gene: TRBD1

CDR3 DNA: TGTGCCAGCAGTTTATATAACCGGGGTACCTACGAGCAGTACTTC
CDR3 protein: CASSLYNRGTYEQYF
J gene: TRBJ2-7
clone size: once
V gene: TRBV27
D gene: .

CDR3 DNA: TGTGCCAGCAGCTTTAGCGGGAGCTCCTACAATGAGCAGTTCTTC
CDR3 protein: CASSFSGSSYNEQFF
J gene: TRBJ2-1
clone size: .
V gene: TRBV7-9
D gene: TRBD2

CDR3 DNA: TGTGCCAGCAGCTTTTCCGGGGAGGAGACCCAGTACTTC
CDR3 protein: CASSFSGEETQYF
J gene: TRBJ2-5
clone size: .
V gene: TRBV7-9
D gene: .